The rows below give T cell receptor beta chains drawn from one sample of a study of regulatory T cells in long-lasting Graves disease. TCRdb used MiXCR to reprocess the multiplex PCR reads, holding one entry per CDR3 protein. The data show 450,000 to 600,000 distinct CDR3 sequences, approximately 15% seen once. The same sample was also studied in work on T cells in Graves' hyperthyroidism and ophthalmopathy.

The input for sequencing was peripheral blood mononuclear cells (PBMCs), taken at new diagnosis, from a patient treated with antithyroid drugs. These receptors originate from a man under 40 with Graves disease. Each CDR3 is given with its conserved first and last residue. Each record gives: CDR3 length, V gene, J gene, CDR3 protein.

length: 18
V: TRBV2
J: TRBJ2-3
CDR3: CASSEGTSGRGGTDTQYF

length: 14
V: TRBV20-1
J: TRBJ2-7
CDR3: CSAHEGQDLLEQYF

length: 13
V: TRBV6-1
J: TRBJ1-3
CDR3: CASSEASRNTIYF

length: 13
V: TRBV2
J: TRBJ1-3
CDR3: CASKRDSGNTIYF

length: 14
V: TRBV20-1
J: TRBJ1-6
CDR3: CSARDSSYNSPLHF

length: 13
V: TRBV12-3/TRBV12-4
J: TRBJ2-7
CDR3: CASSFGRRYEQYF

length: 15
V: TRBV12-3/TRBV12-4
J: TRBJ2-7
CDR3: CASSLTGTGLYEQYF

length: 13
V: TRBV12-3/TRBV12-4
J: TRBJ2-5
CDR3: CASRWDYQETQYF

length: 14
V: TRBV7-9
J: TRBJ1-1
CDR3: CASSLVRARTEAFF

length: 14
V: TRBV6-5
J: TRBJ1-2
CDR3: CASSSSKEASGYTF

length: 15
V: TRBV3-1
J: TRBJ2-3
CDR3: CASSQVAGGNGTQYF

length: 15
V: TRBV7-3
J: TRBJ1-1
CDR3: CASSSSHQGHTEAFF

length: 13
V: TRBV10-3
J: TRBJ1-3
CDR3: CAIKDSLGNTIYF

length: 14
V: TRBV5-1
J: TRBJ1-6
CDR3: CASSLRVNNSPLHF

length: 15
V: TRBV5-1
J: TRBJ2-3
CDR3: CASSLDRPSTDTQYF

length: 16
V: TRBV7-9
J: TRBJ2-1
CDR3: CASSLYPASSYNEQFF

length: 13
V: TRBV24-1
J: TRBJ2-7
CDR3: CATSDSPDYEQYF

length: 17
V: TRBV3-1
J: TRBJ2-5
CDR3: CASSQAFRGLAGETQYF

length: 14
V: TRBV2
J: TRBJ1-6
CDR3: CASSAWTDNSPLHF

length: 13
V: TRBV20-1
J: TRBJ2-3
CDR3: CSINSGNVDTQYF

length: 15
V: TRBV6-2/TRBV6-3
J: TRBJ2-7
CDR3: CASSVTSGSSYEQYF

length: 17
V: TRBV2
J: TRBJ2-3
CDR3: CASNHRDRSPSTDTQYF

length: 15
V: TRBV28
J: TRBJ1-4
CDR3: CASTTPTGGNEKLFF

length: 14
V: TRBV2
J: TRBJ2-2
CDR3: CASSQSPLPSELFF

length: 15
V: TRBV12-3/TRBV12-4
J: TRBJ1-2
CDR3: CASSLQGDLGYGYTF

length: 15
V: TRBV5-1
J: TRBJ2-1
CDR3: CASSLGGGRTYEQFF

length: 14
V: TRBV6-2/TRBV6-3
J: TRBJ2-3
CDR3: CASSFIAGRHTQYF

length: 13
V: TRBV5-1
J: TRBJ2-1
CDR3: CASSFSTHNEQFF

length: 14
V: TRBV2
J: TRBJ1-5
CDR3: CASTGGGTGQPQHF

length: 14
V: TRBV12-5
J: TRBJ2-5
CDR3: CASGLSAGRETQYF

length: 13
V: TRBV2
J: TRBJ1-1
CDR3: CASRGVRASEAFF

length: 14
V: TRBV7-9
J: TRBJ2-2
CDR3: CASTRDGGVRELFF

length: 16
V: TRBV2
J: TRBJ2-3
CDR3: CASSPPLAGGPDTQYF

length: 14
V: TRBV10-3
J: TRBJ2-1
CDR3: CAISRPGPSNEQFF